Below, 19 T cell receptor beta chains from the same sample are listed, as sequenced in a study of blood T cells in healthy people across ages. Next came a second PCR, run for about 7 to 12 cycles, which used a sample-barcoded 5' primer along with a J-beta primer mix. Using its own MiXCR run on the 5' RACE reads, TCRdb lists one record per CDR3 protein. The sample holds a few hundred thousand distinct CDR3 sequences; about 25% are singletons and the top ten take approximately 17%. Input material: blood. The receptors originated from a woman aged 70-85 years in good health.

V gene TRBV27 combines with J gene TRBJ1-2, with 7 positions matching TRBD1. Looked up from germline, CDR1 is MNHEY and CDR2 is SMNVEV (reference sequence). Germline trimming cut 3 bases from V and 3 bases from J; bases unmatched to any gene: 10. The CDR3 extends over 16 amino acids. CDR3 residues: CASSFLGGRDDYGYTF. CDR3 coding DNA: TGTGCCAGCAGTTTTCTAGGGGGCCGGGATGACTATGGCTACACCTTC.

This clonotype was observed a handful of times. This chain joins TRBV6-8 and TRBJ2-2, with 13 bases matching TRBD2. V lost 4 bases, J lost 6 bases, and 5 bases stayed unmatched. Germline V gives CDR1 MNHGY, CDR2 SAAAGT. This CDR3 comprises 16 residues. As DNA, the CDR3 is TGTGCCAGCAGTTTACTAGCGGGAGGGTCGTCCGGGGAGCTGTTTTTT. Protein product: CASSLLAGGSSGELFF.

This chain's CDR3 is CASSLYRSGRPLDNEQFF. CDR3 in DNA: TGTGCCAGCAGTTTATACCGCTCCGGGAGGCCCCTCGACAATGAGCAGTTCTTC. The V gene is TRBV28, the J gene TRBJ2-1, with 7 bases that match TRBD2. The CDR3 consists of 18 residues. The germline V gene has CDR1 MDHEN and CDR2 SYDVKM. V shed 1 base, J shed 5 bases, and the junction held 14 bases outside the gene matches.

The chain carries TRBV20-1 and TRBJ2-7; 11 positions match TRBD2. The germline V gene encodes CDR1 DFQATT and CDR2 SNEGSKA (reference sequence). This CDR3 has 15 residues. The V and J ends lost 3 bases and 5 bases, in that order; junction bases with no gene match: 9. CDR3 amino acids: CSASATSGAPNEQYF. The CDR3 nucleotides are TGCAGTGCTAGTGCGACTAGCGGGGCCCCCAACGAGCAGTACTTC.

The DNA of the CDR3 is TGTGCCAGCAGCTCCGGACTGCTGTACCAAGAGACCCAGTACTTC. It yields the protein CASSSGLLYQETQYF. The chain uses TRBV11-2 and TRBJ2-5, with TRBD2 as a possible D gene (5 bases). Germline V lookup: CDR1 SGHAT, CDR2 FQNNGV. The CDR3 sequence is 15 residues long. Trimming cost V 4 bases and J 0 bases, with 12 bases left between them. Supplemented by reference TRBV11-2 and TRBJ2-5, the full variable domain reads EAGVAQSPRYKIIEKRQSVAFWCNPISGHATLYWYQQILGQGPKLLIQFQNNGVVDDSQLPKDRFSAERLKGVDSTLKIQPAKLEDSAVYLCASSSGLLYQETQYFGPGTRLLVL.

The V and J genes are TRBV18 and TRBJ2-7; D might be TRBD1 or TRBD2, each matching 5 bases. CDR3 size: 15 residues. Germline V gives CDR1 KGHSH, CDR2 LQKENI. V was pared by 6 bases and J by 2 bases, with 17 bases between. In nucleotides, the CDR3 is TGTGCCAGCTCGCCTCAGTGGGACGGACCCTACGAGCAGTACTTC. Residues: CASSPQWDGPYEQYF.

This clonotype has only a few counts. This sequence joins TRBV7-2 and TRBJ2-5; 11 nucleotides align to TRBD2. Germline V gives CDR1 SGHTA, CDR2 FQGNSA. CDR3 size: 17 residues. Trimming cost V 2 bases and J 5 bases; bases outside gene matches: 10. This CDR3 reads CASSLRGLAARVETQYF. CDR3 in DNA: TGTGCCAGCAGCTTAAGGGGACTAGCGGCTCGTGTGGAGACCCAGTACTTC. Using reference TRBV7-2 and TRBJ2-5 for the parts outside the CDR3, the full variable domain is GAGVSQSPSNKVTEKGKDVELRCDPISGHTALYWYRQSLGQGLEFLIYFQGNSAPDKSGLPSDRFSAERTGGSVSTLTIQRTQQEDSAVYLCASSLRGLAARVETQYFGPGTRLLVL.

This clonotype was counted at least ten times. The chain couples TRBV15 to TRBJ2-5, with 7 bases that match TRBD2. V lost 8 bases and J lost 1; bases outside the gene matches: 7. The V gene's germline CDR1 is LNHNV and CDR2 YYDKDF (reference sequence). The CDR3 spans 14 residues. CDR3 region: CATGKTSSQETQYF. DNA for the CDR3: TGTGCCACCGGAAAGACTAGCTCCCAAGAGACCCAGTACTTC.

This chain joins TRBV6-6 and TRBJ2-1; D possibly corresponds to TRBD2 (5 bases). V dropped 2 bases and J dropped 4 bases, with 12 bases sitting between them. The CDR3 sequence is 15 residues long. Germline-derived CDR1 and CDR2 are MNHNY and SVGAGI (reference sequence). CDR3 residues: CASSYGGPRYNEQFF. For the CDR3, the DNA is TGTGCCAGCAGTTACGGAGGCCCTAGATACAATGAGCAGTTCTTC.

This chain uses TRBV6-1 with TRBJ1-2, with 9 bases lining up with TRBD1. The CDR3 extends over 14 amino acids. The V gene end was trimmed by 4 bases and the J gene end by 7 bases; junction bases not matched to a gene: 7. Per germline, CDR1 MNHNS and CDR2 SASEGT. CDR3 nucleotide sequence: TGTGCCAGCAGTGTGCGGGACAGGGTTGCTGGCTACACCTTC. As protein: CASSVRDRVAGYTF.

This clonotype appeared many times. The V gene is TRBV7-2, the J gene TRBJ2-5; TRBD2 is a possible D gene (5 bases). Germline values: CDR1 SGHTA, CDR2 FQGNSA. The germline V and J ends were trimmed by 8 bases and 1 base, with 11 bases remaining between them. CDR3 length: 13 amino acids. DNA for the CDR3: TGTGCCAGCTCACGTGGAGGCCAAGAGACCCAGTACTTC. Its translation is CASSRGGQETQYF.

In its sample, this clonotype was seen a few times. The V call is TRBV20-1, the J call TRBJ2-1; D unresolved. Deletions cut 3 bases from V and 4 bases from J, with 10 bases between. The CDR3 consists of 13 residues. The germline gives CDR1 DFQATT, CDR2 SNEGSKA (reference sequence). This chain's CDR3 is CSARSDQYNEQFF. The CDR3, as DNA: TGCAGTGCTAGGTCGGATCAATACAATGAGCAGTTCTTC.

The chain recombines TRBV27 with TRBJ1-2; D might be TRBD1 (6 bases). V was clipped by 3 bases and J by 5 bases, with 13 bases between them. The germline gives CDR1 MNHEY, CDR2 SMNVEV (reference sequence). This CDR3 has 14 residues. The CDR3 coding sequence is TGTGCCAGCAGTTTCCAGGGGAAATCTTATGGCTACACCTTC. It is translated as CASSFQGKSYGYTF.

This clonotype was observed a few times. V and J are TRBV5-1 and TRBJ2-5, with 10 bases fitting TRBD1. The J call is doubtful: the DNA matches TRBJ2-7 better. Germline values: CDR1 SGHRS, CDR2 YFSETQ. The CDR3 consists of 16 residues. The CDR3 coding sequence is TGCGCCAGCAGTCGACAGGGGGCGGCTGGGTCCTACGAGCAGTACTTC. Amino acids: CASSRQGAAGSYEQYF.

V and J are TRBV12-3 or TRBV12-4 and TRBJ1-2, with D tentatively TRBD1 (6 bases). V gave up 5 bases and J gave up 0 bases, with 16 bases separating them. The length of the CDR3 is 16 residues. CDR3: CASSQSGTLANYGYTF. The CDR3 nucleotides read TGTGCCAGCAGTCAATCCGGGACACTCGCTAACTATGGCTACACCTTC.

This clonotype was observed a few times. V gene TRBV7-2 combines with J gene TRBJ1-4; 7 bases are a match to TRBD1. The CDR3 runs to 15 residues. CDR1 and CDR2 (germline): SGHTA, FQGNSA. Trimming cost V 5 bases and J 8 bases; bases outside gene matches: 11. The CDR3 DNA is TGTGCCAGCAGCCCCACCGACAGGGTAGAAGAAAAACTGTTTTTT. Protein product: CASSPTDRVEEKLFF.

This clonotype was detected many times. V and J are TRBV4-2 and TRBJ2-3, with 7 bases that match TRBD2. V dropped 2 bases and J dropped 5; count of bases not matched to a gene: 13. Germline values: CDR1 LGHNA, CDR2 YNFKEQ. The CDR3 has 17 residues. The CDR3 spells CASSQPLAAAGGDTQYF. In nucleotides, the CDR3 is TGTGCCAGCAGCCAACCCCTAGCGGCCGCCGGTGGAGATACGCAGTATTTT.

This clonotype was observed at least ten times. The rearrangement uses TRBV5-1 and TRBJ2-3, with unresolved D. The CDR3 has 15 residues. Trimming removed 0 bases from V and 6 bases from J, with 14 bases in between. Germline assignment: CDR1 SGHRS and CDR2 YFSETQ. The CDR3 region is CASSLADPVWDTQYF. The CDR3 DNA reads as TGCGCCAGCAGCTTGGCCGATCCCGTATGGGATACGCAGTATTTT.

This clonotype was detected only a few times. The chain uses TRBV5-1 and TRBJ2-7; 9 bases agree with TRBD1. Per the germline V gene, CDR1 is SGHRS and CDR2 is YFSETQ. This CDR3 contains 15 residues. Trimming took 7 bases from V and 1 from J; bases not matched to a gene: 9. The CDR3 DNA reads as TGCGCCAGCGGCAGGGACGGACAGGGGTCCTACGAGCAGTACTTC. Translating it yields CASGRDGQGSYEQYF.